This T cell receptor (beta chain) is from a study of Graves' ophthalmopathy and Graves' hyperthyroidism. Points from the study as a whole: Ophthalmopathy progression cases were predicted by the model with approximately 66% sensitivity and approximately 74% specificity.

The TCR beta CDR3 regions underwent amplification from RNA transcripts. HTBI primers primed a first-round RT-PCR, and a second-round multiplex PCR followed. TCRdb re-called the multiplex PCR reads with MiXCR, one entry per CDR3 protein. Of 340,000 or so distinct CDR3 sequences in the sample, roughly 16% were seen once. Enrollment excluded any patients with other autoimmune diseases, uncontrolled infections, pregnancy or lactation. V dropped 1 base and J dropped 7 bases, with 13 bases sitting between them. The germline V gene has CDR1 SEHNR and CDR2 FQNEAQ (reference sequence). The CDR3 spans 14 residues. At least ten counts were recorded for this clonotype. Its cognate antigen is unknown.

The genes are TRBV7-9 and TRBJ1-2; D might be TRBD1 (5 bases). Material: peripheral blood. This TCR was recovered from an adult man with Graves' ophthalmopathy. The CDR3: CASSLEGPEFGYTF. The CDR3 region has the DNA TGTGCCAGCAGCTTAGAGGGGCCCGAGTTTGGCTACACCTTC.